The clone carrying this T cell receptor beta chain was counted at least ten times. Its target is not known. The TCR library protocol attached unique molecular identifiers to the individual cDNA molecules. MiXCR was run by TCRdb on the 5' RACE reads, yielding one entry per CDR3 protein. The table lists roughly 29,000 distinct CDR3 sequences, roughly 5% of them singletons. The germline V gene encodes CDR1 MNHNS and CDR2 SASEGT. The CDR3 has 15 residues. V shed 6 bases and J 4 bases; nucleotides not matched to a gene: 11. This specimen comes from a study of early T cells in non-severe SARS-CoV-2 infection. Turning to the study itself: Bulk RNA isolated from unsorted whole blood underwent sequencing; chains were not paired. Findings of the study overall: VDJdb matching skewed toward anti-spike CD8 responses, missing private and CD4 specificities.

V usage is TRBV6-1 and J usage is TRBJ1-1, with 7 positions matching TRBD1. This clonotype was obtained from an adult who was a healthcare worker with PCR-confirmed SARS-CoV-2 infection or an uninfected control (not recorded which). The sample consisted of whole blood. The CDR3 DNA follows: TGTGCCAGCAGCGCAGGGGAGGGGGCGATCACTGAAGCTTTCTTT. It translates to CASSAGEGAITEAFF.